Following are 5 T cell receptor beta chains from one sample sequenced in a study of cytomegalovirus exposure and HLA in healthy donors. Primers: 60 Vbeta forward and 13 Jbeta reverse. Data came from immunoSEQ multiplex PCR; TCRdb stores just in-frame clones and leaves some out. The repertoire holds approximately 50,000 clones, with about four fifths as singletons. Sequenced sample: PBMCs. The receptors come from a boy between 10 and 17 years old in good health and CMV-seropositive.

The chain couples TRBV6-5 to TRBJ2-1; a weak D match, TRBD2 (5 bases). The CDR3 runs 16 residues. The V and J ends lost 4 bases and 3 bases respectively, with 16 bases between them. Germline V gene data show CDR1 as MNHEY and CDR2 as SVGAGI. This chain's CDR3 is CASSSSLPRNYNEQFF. CDR3 sequence (DNA): TGTGCCAGCAGTTCTAGCCTACCCCGCAACTACAATGAGCAGTTCTTC.

The chain combines TRBV11-2 with TRBJ2-7, with TRBD1 matching over 7 bases. Trimming cost V 6 bases and J 2 bases; bases outside gene matches: 4. Looked up from germline, CDR1 is SGHAT and CDR2 is FQNNGV. CDR3 length: 13 residues. The CDR3 region has the DNA TGTGCCAGCAGTAGACAGGGACCCTACGAGCAGTACTTC. Translation: CASSRQGPYEQYF.

CDR3: CASSLTSGGETQYF. CDR3 coding DNA: TGTGCCAGCAGCTTGACTAGCGGGGGAGAGACCCAGTACTTC. The chain has TRBV5-4 and TRBJ2-5, with TRBD2 identical over 11 bases. The ends lost 1 base at V and 4 bases at J; junction bases unmatched: 0. The CDR3 extends over 14 amino acids. CDR1 and CDR2 from the germline V gene are SGHNT and YYREEE (reference sequence).

The V and J genes are TRBV19 and TRBJ1-6; D gene unclear. The CDR3 is 18 amino acids. The V gene lost 5 bases and the J gene lost 3 bases, with 20 bases spanning the gap. CDR1 is LNHDA and CDR2 is SQIVND in the germline V gene (reference sequence). The CDR3 DNA reads TGTGCCAGTAGTGTTTCTATCGGCCGCTCGGGCTATAATTCACCCCTCCACTTT. Residues: CASSVSIGRSGYNSPLHF.

The CDR3: CASSPASGTEAFF. As DNA, the CDR3 is TGTGCCAGCAGTCCAGCCTCGGGTACTGAAGCTTTCTTT. This chain links TRBV2 with TRBJ1-1, with no clear D. With 5 bases removed from V and 5 bases from J, the gap between germline ends came to 12 bases. Germline CDR1 and CDR2: SNHLY and FYNNEI. The CDR3 contains 13 residues.